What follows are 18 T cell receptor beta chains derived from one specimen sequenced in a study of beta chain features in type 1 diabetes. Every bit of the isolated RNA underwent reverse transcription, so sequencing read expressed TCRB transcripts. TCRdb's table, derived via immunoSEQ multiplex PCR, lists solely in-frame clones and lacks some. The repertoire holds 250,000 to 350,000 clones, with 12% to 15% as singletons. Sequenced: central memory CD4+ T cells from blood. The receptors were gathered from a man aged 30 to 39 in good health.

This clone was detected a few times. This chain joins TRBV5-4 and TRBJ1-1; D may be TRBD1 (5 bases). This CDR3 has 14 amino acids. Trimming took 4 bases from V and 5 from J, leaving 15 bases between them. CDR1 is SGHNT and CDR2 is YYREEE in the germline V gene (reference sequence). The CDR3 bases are TGTGCCAGCAGCACGGGACTAAGATGGACTGAAGCTTTCTTT. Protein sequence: CASSTGLRWTEAFF.

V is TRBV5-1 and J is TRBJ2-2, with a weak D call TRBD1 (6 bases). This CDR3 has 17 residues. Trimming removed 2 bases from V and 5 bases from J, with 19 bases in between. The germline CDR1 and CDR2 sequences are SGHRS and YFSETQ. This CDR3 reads CASSFRALGTSTGELFF. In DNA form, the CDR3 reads TGCGCCAGCAGCTTCCGGGCCCTGGGGACATCAACCGGGGAGCTGTTTTTT.

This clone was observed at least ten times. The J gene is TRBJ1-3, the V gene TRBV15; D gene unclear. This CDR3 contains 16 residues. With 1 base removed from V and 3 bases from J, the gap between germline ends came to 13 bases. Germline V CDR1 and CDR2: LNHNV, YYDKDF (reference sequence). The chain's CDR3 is CATSRVPGEVGNTIYF. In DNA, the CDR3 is TGTGCCACCAGCAGAGTTCCCGGGGAGGTTGGAAACACCATATATTTT.

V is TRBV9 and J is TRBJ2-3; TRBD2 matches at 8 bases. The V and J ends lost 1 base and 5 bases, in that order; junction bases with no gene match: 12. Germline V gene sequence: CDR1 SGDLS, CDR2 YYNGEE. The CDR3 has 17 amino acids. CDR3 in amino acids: CASSVWYGRASEDTQYF. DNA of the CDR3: TGTGCCAGCAGCGTATGGTACGGGAGGGCCTCGGAAGATACGCAGTATTTT.

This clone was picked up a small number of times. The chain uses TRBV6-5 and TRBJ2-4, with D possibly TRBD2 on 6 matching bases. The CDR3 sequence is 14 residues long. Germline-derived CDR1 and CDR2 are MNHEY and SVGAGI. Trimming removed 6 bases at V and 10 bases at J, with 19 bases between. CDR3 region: CASRHLGLGGIQYF. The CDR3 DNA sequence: TGTGCCAGCAGGCATCTAGGCTTGGGAGGAATTCAGTACTTC.

The CDR3 spells CASSEALRGYQPQHF. In nucleotides, the CDR3 is TGTGCCAGCAGTGAAGCGTTGAGGGGTTATCAGCCCCAGCATTTT. The J gene is TRBJ1-5, the V gene TRBV6-1; D might be TRBD1 (5 bases). V lost 0 bases and J lost 5, with 11 bases in between. CDR1 is MNHNS and CDR2 is SASEGT in the germline V gene. The CDR3 sequence is 15 residues long.

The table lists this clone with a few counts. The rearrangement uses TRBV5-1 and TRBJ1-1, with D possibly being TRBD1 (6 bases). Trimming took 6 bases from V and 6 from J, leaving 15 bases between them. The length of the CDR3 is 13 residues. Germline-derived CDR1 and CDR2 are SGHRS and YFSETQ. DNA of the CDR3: TGCGCCAGCAACCAAGGGGGGGTCGCTGAAGCTTTCTTT. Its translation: CASNQGGVAEAFF.

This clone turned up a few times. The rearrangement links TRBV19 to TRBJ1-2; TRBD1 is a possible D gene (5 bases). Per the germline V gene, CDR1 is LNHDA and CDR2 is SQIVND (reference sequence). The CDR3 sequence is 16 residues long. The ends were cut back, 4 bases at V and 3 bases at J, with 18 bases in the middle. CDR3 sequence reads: CASSNTDGGAYYGYTF. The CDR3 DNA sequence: TGTGCCAGTAGTAACACCGATGGAGGGGCGTACTATGGCTACACCTTC.

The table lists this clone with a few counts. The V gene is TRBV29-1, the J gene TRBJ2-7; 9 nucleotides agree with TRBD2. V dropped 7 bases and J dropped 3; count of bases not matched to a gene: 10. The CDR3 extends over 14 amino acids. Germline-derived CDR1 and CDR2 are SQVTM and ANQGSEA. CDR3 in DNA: TGCAGCGGAGGCTATAGCGGGAGTGGCTACGAGCAGTACTTC. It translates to CSGGYSGSGYEQYF.

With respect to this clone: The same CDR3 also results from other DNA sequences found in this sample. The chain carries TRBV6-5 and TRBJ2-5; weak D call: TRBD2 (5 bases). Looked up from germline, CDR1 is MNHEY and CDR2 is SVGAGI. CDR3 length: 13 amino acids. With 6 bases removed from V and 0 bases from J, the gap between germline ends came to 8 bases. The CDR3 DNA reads TGTGCCAGCAGAGGGAGCCACCAAGAGACCCAGTACTTC. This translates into CASRGSHQETQYF.

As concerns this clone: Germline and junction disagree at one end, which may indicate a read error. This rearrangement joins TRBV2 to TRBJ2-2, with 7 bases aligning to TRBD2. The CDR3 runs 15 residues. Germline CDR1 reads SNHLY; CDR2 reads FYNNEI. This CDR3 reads CASSGQAGRTGQLFF. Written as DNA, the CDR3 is TGTGCCAGCAGTGGACAAGCGGGAAGAACCGGGCAGCTGTTTTTT.

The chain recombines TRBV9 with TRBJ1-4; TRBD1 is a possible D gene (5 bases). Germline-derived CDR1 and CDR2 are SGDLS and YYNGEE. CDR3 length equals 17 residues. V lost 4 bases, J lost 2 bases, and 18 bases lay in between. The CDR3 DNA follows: TGTGCCAGCAGCCCCCCTGGGGGGAGCGGGACTAATGAAAAACTGTTTTTT. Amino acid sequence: CASSPPGGSGTNEKLFF.

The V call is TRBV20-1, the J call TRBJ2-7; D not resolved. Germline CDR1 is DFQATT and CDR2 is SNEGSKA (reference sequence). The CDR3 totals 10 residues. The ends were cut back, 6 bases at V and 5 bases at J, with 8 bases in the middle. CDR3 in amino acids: CSAYGDEQYF. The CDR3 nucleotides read TGCAGTGCCTATGGGGACGAGCAGTACTTC.

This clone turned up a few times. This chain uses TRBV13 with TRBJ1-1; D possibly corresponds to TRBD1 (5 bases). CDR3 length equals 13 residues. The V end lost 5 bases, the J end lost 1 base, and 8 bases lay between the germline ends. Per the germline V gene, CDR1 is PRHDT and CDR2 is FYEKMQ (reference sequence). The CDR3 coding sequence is TGTGCCAGCAGCGGACAAAGGAACACTGAAGCTTTCTTT. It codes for CASSGQRNTEAFF.

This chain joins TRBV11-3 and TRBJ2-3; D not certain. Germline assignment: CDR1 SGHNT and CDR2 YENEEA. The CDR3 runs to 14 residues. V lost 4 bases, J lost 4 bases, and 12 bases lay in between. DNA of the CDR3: TGTGCCAGCAGCTCCCCGAGGAGCGCAGATACGCAGTATTTT. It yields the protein CASSSPRSADTQYF.

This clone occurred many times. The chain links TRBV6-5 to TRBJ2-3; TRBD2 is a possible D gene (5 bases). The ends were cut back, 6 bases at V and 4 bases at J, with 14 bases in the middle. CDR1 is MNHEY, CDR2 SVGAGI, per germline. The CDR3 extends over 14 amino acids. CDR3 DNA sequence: TGTGCCAGCAGATTCGGGCTAGCCCCAGATACGCAGTATTTT. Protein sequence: CASRFGLAPDTQYF.

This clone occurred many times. For the CDR3, the DNA is TGTGCCATCAGCCTGACAAGGGCGAACACCGGGGAGCTGTTTTTT. This translates into CAISLTRANTGELFF. V usage is TRBV10-3 and J usage is TRBJ2-2; no firm D call. Germline CDR1 and CDR2: ENHRY and SYGVKD. The CDR3 sequence is 15 residues long. Trimming pared 6 bases from V and 0 bases from J, leaving 11 bases between.

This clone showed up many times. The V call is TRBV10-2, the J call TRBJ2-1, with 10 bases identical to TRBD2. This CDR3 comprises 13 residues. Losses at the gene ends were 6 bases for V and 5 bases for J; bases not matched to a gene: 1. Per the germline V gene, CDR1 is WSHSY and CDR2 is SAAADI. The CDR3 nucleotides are TGCGCCAGCAGACTAGCGGGGCACAATGAGCAGTTCTTC. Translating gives CASRLAGHNEQFF.